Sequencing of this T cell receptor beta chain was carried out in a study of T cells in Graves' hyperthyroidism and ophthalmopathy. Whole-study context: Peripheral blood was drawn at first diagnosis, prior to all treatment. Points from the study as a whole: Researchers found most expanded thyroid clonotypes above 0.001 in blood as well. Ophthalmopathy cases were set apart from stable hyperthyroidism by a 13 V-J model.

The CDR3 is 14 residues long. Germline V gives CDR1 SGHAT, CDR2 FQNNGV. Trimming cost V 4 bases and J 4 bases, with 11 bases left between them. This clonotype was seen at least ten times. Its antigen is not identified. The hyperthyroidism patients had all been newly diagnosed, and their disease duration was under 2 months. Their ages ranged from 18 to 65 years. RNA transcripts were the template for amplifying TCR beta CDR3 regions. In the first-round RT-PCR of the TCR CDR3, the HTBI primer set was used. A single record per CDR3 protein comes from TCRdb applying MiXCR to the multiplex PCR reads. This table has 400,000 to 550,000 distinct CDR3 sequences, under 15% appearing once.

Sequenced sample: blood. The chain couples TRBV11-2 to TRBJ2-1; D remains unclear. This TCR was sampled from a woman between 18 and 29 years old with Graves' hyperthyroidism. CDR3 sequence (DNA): TGTGCCAGCAGCTGGGGTACCGGGTACAATGAGCAGTTCTTC. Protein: CASSWGTGYNEQFF.